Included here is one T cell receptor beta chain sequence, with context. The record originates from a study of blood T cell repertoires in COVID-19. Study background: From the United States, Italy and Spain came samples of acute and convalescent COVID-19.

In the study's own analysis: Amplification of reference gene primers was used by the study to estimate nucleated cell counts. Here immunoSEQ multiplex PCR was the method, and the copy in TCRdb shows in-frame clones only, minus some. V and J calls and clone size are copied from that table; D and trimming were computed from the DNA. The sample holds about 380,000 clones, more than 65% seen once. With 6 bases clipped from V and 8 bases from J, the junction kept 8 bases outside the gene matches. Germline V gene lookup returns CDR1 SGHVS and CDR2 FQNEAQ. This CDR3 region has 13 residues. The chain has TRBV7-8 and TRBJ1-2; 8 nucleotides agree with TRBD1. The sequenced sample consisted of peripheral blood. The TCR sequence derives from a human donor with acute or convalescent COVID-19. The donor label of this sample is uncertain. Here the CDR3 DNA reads TGTGCCAGCAGGCCTCAGGGGGCGGGCGGCTACACCTTC. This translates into CASRPQGAGGYTF.